The 30 T cell receptor beta chains below come from one sample, sequenced in a study of beta chain features in type 1 diabetes. Investigators reverse transcribed all isolated RNA, so they sequenced expressed TCRB transcripts. Using immunoSEQ multiplex PCR, the repertoire was profiled, and TCRdb retains in-frame clones only, with some absent. In the table there are 350,000 to 450,000 clones, over 12% of which are singletons. Sequenced: naive CD4+ T cells from blood. The source of these receptors is a woman under 30 in good health.

The V call is TRBV18, the J call TRBJ2-1, with TRBD2 matching 8 bases. Germline V gives CDR1 KGHSH, CDR2 LQKENI. The CDR3 loop spans 15 amino acids. After removal of 4 bases from V and 2 bases from J, the junction contained 4 bases not matched to a gene. CDR3 sequence (DNA): TGTGCCAGCTCACTAAGCGGGAGCCCCTACAATGAGCAGTTCTTC. Protein sequence: CASSLSGSPYNEQFF.

The sample holds a few counts of this clone. The sample holds other DNA sequences that translate to the same CDR3. The chain combines TRBV20-1 with TRBJ2-1; D call uncertain. V was cut by 5 bases and J by 3 bases, with 5 bases left in between. The CDR3 is made up of 11 amino acids. Germline V lookup: CDR1 DFQATT, CDR2 SNEGSKA (reference sequence). The CDR3: CSAPHYNEQFF. Written as DNA, the CDR3 is TGCAGTGCTCCCCACTACAATGAGCAGTTCTTC.

This clone was counted a few times. The sample has other DNA sequences that encode this CDR3 too. CDR3 protein: CASSLGRAYEQYF. The DNA for the CDR3 is TGTGCCAGCAGCTTAGGTCGGGCCTACGAGCAGTACTTC. The chain uses TRBV11-2 and TRBJ2-7; D unclear. The V and J ends lost 1 base and 2 bases respectively, with 6 bases between them. Germline V gene data show CDR1 as SGHAT and CDR2 as FQNNGV. The length of the CDR3 is 13 residues.

This CDR3 is CAWEGSGRDEQFF. For the CDR3, the DNA is TGTGCCTGGGAGGGTAGCGGGAGGGATGAGCAGTTCTTC. The gene calls are TRBV30 and TRBJ2-1, with TRBD2 matching 11 bases. Unmatched junction bases numbered 5, after V lost 5 bases and J lost 8 bases. This CDR3 has 13 residues. Germline CDR1 is GTSNPN and CDR2 is SVGIG (reference sequence).

The chain is built from TRBV30 and TRBJ2-5; 7 bases align to TRBD1. V shed 8 bases, J shed 2 bases, and the junction held 11 bases outside the gene matches. CDR3 length: 14 amino acids. CDR1 and CDR2 from the germline V gene are GTSNPN and SVGIG (reference sequence). Here the CDR3 reads CASDRALRQETQYF. The CDR3 nucleotides read TGTGCCAGCGACAGGGCTTTAAGACAAGAGACCCAGTACTTC.

CDR3 region: CASSFGGSQETQYF. The CDR3 DNA reads TGCGCCAGCAGCTTTGGAGGGTCCCAAGAGACCCAGTACTTC. This chain links TRBV5-1 with TRBJ2-5; D might be TRBD2 (6 bases). CDR1 and CDR2 (germline): SGHRS, YFSETQ. The ends were cut back, 2 bases at V and 1 base at J, with 9 bases in the middle. CDR3 length equals 14 residues.

CDR3 sequence: CASSPTGSDTGELFF. CDR3 nucleotide sequence: TGTGCCAGCTCACCGACAGGGTCGGACACCGGGGAGCTGTTTTTT. This chain joins TRBV18 and TRBJ2-2, with 7 positions matching TRBD1. Losses at the gene ends were 3 bases for V and 3 bases for J; bases not matched to a gene: 4. The CDR3 runs to 15 residues. The germline CDR1 and CDR2 sequences are KGHSH and LQKENI.

The V call is TRBV7-9, the J call TRBJ2-7; 11 positions match TRBD2. V lost 6 bases to trimming and J lost 5 bases; unmatched junction nucleotides: 6. This CDR3 has 14 residues. Germline lookup yields CDR1 SEHNR and CDR2 FQNEAQ (reference sequence). The chain's CDR3 is CASRPTSGTNEQYF. CDR3 nucleotide sequence: TGTGCCAGCAGACCGACTAGCGGGACTAACGAGCAGTACTTC.

CDR3 protein: CASSVEGTGYTF. CDR3 in DNA: TGTGCCAGCAGCGTAGAGGGGACAGGCTACACCTTC. The rearrangement links TRBV9 to TRBJ1-2; D is perhaps TRBD1 (6 bases). V was clipped by 0 bases and J by 8 bases, with 8 bases between them. This CDR3 region has 12 residues. Per the germline V gene, CDR1 is SGDLS and CDR2 is YYNGEE.

CDR3 bases: TGTGCCAGCTCACCAGGGCAGGCTAGAGGGGGTGAGCAGTTCTTC. It encodes CASSPGQARGGEQFF. V and J are TRBV18 and TRBJ2-1; weak D call: TRBD1 (6 bases). This CDR3 comprises 15 residues. CDR1 is KGHSH, CDR2 LQKENI, per germline. V was pared by 2 bases and J by 9 bases, with 17 bases between.

This rearrangement joins TRBV25-1 to TRBJ2-7; 9 bases align to TRBD1. V trimming: 3 bases; J trimming: 4 bases; junction bases outside the gene matches: 7. The CDR3 contains 15 residues. Germline loops: CDR1 MGHDK, CDR2 SYGVNS. CDR3 region: CASSDLGQGAYEQYF. The CDR3 DNA follows: TGTGCCAGCAGTGACTTGGGACAGGGAGCGTACGAGCAGTACTTC.

The V and J genes are TRBV29-1 and TRBJ1-4; the D gene is possibly TRBD1 (5 bases). Germline V CDR1 and CDR2: SQVTM, ANQGSEA. This CDR3 is built from 15 residues. V lost 0 bases and J 8 bases, leaving 16 bases between the germline ends. In DNA, the CDR3 is TGCAGCGTTGAAGATCGGAGGGCTCAGGGCGAAAAACTGTTTTTT. It translates to CSVEDRRAQGEKLFF. Full variable domain (rest looked up from reference TRBV29-1 and TRBJ1-4): SAVISQKPSRDICQRGTSLTIQCQVDSQVTMMFWYRQQPGQSLTLIATANQGSEATYESGFVIDKFPISRPNLTFSTLTVSNMSPEDSSIYLCSVEDRRAQGEKLFFGSGTQLSVL.

V is TRBV6-5 and J is TRBJ1-4; D unresolved. V dropped 5 bases and J dropped 7 bases, with 14 bases sitting between them. This CDR3 is built from 14 residues. In germline, CDR1 is MNHEY, CDR2 SVGAGI. This chain's CDR3 is CASSRSRQGEKLFF. The CDR3 DNA reads as TGTGCCAGCAGTCGCAGCAGGCAAGGTGAAAAACTGTTTTTT.

This chain connects TRBV7-3 to TRBJ2-1; 7 bases line up with TRBD1. The length of the CDR3 is 15 residues. Trimming at V came to 0 bases and at J to 13 bases, leaving 12 bases not matched to a gene. Per the germline V gene, CDR1 is SGHTA and CDR2 is FQGTGA. The CDR3 reads CASSLTLTGDSYQFF. DNA for the CDR3: TGTGCCAGCAGCTTAACGTTAACCGGGGACAGTTACCAGTTCTTC.

This chain connects TRBV30 to TRBJ1-2; D is unclear. The CDR3 runs 13 residues. Germline CDR1 reads GTSNPN; CDR2 reads SVGIG (reference sequence). Trimming removed 0 bases at V and 1 base at J, with 6 bases between. Here the CDR3 DNA reads TGTGCCTGGAGTGTAAAGCTTAACTATGGCTACACCTTC. Translation gives CAWSVKLNYGYTF.

This clone came up a few times. The chain links TRBV30 to TRBJ2-7; 7 nucleotides agree with TRBD1. V was clipped by 2 bases and J by 3 bases; unmatched bases: 4. Germline V gives CDR1 GTSNPN, CDR2 SVGIG (reference sequence). This CDR3 is 13 amino acids long. The CDR3 region is CAWSLTGYYEQYF. The CDR3 nucleotides are TGTGCCTGGAGTCTGACAGGGTACTACGAGCAGTACTTC.

This clone was counted only a few times. The chain combines TRBV29-1 with TRBJ2-5; 10 bases align to TRBD1. The CDR3 covers 14 residues. The V segment lost 4 bases and the J segment 1 base; nucleotides outside the gene matches: 3. Germline assignment: CDR1 SQVTM and CDR2 ANQGSEA. The CDR3 DNA reads TGCAGCGTTGGGGACAGGGGCCTCCAAGAGACCCAGTACTTC. Its translation: CSVGDRGLQETQYF.

This clone came up a few times. The chain uses TRBV18 and TRBJ1-1; perhaps TRBD1 as D (6 bases). Trimming took 0 bases from V and 0 from J, leaving 8 bases between them. CDR3 length: 15 amino acids. Germline loops: CDR1 KGHSH, CDR2 LQKENI. CDR3 sequence (DNA): TGTGCCAGCTCACCACCGAGGGGGTTGAACACTGAAGCTTTCTTT. It translates to CASSPPRGLNTEAFF.

The gene calls are TRBV20-1 and TRBJ2-5; no reliable D call. Trimming removed 4 bases from V and 2 bases from J, with 5 bases in between. This CDR3 contains 11 residues. Germline lookup yields CDR1 DFQATT and CDR2 SNEGSKA (reference sequence). CDR3 loop: CSATKQETQYF. DNA for the CDR3: TGCAGTGCTACTAAACAAGAGACCCAGTACTTC.

This clone was detected only a few times. The chain links TRBV29-1 to TRBJ2-3, with 14 bases that match TRBD2. The CDR3 totals 14 residues. The V gene end was trimmed by 5 bases and the J gene end by 9 bases; junction bases not matched to a gene: 7. Germline CDR1 is SQVTM and CDR2 is ANQGSEA. CDR3 nucleotide sequence: TGCAGCGTTAAGGGACTAGCGGGAGCATTGACGCAGTATTTT. Translated: CSVKGLAGALTQYF.

The chain links TRBV15 to TRBJ2-7; 9 nucleotides line up with TRBD2. The CDR3 is 17 amino acids. Germline trimming cut 0 bases from V and 4 bases from J; bases unmatched to any gene: 10. Germline assignment: CDR1 LNHNV and CDR2 YYDKDF (reference sequence). CDR3 sequence reads: CATSRESLVAGVYEQYF. CDR3 in DNA: TGTGCCACCAGCAGAGAGTCGCTTGTAGCGGGAGTGTACGAGCAGTACTTC. Filled out from reference TRBV15 and TRBJ2-7, the complete variable domain reads DAMVIQNPRYQVTQFGKPVTLSCSQTLNHNVMYWYQQKSSQAPKLLFHYYDKDFNNEADTPDNFQSRRPNTSFCFLDIRSPGLGDTAMYLCATSRESLVAGVYEQYFGPGTRLTVT.

The gene calls are TRBV14 and TRBJ2-5; 9 bases align to TRBD1. J was trimmed by 2 bases and V by 3 bases; bases with no gene match: 7. Germline V gives CDR1 SGHDN, CDR2 FVKESK. The CDR3 length is 16 residues. The CDR3 loop is CASSQPTGGSQETQYF. DNA of the CDR3: TGTGCCAGCAGCCAGCCCACAGGGGGCTCTCAAGAGACCCAGTACTTC.

This chain uses TRBV6-6 with TRBJ2-7; 9 bases map to TRBD1. CDR3 size: 16 residues. Germline CDR1 is MNHNY and CDR2 is SVGAGI (reference sequence). Losses at the gene ends were 6 bases for V and 4 bases for J; bases not matched to a gene: 13. The CDR3 nucleotides read TGTGCCAGCAGCCCCGGGACAGGGTCAATTTCTTACGAGCAGTACTTC. Protein sequence: CASSPGTGSISYEQYF.

This clone was picked up a small number of times. The gene calls are TRBV18 and TRBJ2-7, with D unclear. This CDR3 has 15 amino acids. The V and J ends lost 0 bases and 2 bases respectively, with 11 bases between them. CDR1 and CDR2 from the germline V gene are KGHSH and LQKENI. The CDR3 region has the DNA TGTGCCAGCTCACCACCGGGTAGCTCCCCCTACGAGCAGTACTTC. Protein product: CASSPPGSSPYEQYF.

This clone was counted only a few times. The chain couples TRBV29-1 to TRBJ2-1, with D perhaps TRBD1 (6 bases). V was clipped by 6 bases and J by 4 bases, with 19 bases between them. CDR1 is SQVTM and CDR2 is ANQGSEA in the germline V gene. There are 15 residues in the CDR3. The DNA of the CDR3 is TGCAGCGTCCGGTGGGCCGGGACATCTTACAATGAGCAGTTCTTC. This gives the protein CSVRWAGTSYNEQFF.

This clone was seen only a few times. The chain couples TRBV30 to TRBJ2-2, with 8 positions matching TRBD1. Trimming took 2 bases from V and 1 from J; bases not matched to a gene: 6. Germline CDR1 is GTSNPN and CDR2 is SVGIG (reference sequence). CDR3 length: 16 residues. CDR3 coding DNA: TGTGCCTGGAGTTCGGGACAGGCCTTGAACACCGGGGAGCTGTTTTTT. It yields the protein CAWSSGQALNTGELFF.

This clone was found a few times. CDR3 loop: CASSSGGALDGYTF. CDR3 nucleotide sequence: TGCGCCAGCAGTTCCGGCGGGGCTCTTGATGGCTACACCTTC. The chain couples TRBV5-1 to TRBJ1-2; TRBD1 might be the D (5 bases). V was clipped by 5 bases and J by 6 bases, with 17 bases between them. The CDR3 contains 14 residues. Germline CDR1 reads SGHRS; CDR2 reads YFSETQ.

The chain joins TRBV14 to TRBJ2-1; TRBD2 matches at 10 bases. This CDR3 has 17 residues. Germline V gene data show CDR1 as SGHDN and CDR2 as FVKESK. Germline trimming cut 5 bases from V and 9 bases from J; bases unmatched to any gene: 16. The CDR3 is CASSYVSGRDFWGEQFF. The CDR3 region has the DNA TGTGCCAGCAGCTACGTCAGCGGGAGGGATTTCTGGGGTGAGCAGTTCTTC.

This sequence joins TRBV9 and TRBJ2-7; 7 bases are shared with TRBD1. This CDR3 comprises 14 residues. V shed 4 bases and J 2 bases; nucleotides not matched to a gene: 6. Germline V CDR1 and CDR2: SGDLS, YYNGEE. Here the CDR3 DNA reads TGTGCCAGCAGCCCTCAACAGGGGACCTACGAGCAGTACTTC. Amino acid sequence: CASSPQQGTYEQYF.

In its sample, this clone was seen a few times. J is TRBJ2-4 and V is TRBV30, with D possibly being TRBD2 (7 bases). Germline CDR1 is GTSNPN and CDR2 is SVGIG (reference sequence). The CDR3 runs to 14 residues. Trimming left V 0 bases short and J 6 bases short, with 12 bases between. The CDR3 here is CAWSVGGLGNIQYF. DNA for the CDR3: TGTGCCTGGAGTGTGGGGGGGCTAGGAAACATTCAGTACTTC.